This T cell receptor beta chain came from a study of lymphopenia after photon versus proton radiotherapy. The method was immunoSEQ multiplex PCR; TCRdb's version includes in-frame clones alone and lacks a portion of them. The data hold roughly 49,000 clones, with 92% observed a single time. The germline gives CDR1 MNHEY, CDR2 SMNVEV (reference sequence). Trimming stripped 6 bases from V and 0 bases from J, with 21 bases between. The CDR3 contains 18 residues. The chain couples TRBV27 to TRBJ1-3, with D hard to call. The clonotype comes from a woman in her 40s with cholangiocarcinoma. The source material was peripheral blood, sampled from a patient treated with photon-based radiotherapy. The DNA of the CDR3 is TGTGCCAGCAGCCCCTTAGGGCCCTCACTGAGCTCTGGAAACACCATATATTTT. It is translated as CASSPLGPSLSSGNTIYF.